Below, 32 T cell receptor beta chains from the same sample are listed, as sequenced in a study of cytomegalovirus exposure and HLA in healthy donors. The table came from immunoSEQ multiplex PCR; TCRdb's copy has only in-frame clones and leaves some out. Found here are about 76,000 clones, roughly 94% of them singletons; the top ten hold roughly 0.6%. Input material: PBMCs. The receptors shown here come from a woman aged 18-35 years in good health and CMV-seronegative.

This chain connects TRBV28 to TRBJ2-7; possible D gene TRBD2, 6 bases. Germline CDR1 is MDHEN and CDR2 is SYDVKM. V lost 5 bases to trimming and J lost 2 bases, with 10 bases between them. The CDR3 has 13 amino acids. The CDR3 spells CASSGDSTYEQYF. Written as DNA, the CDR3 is TGTGCCAGCAGTGGGGACTCAACCTACGAGCAGTACTTC.

CDR3 in amino acids: CASSPDREMNTEAFF. The CDR3 DNA reads TGTGCCAGCTCACCCGACAGGGAGATGAACACTGAAGCTTTCTTT. The chain couples TRBV18 to TRBJ1-1; 7 nucleotides align to TRBD1. V was pared by 3 bases and J by 0 bases, with 4 bases of the junction left unmatched. Germline V gene lookup returns CDR1 KGHSH and CDR2 LQKENI. The CDR3 has 15 amino acids.

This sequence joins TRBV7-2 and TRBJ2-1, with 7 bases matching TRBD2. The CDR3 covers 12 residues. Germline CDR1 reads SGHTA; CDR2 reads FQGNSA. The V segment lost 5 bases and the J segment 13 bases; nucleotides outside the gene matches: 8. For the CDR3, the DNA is TGTGCCAGCAGCCCAGCGGGGCTAATTCAGTTCTTC. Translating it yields CASSPAGLIQFF. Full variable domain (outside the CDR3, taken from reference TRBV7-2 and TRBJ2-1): GAGVSQSPSNKVTEKGKDVELRCDPISGHTALYWYRQSLGQGLEFLIYFQGNSAPDKSGLPSDRFSAERTGGSVSTLTIQRTQQEDSAVYLCASSPAGLIQFFGPGTRLTVL.

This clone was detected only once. The CDR3 sequence is CASSMDRLLMAFF. Written as DNA, the CDR3 is TGTGCCAGTAGTATGGACAGGCTATTGATGGCTTTCTTT. The chain recombines TRBV19 with TRBJ1-1; 7 positions agree with TRBD1. The germline V gene encodes CDR1 LNHDA and CDR2 SQIVND (reference sequence). Losses at the gene ends were 3 bases for V and 11 bases for J; bases not matched to a gene: 9. The CDR3 extends over 13 amino acids. Supplemented by reference TRBV19 and TRBJ1-1, the full variable domain reads DGGITQSPKYLFRKEGQNVTLSCEQNLNHDAMYWYRQDPGQGLRLIYYSQIVNDFQKGDIAEGYSVSREKKESFPLTVTSAQKNPTAFYLCASSMDRLLMAFFGQGTRLTVV.

The CDR3 DNA sequence: TGTGCCAGCAGCACCCGCGCGGGGGGTAACACCGGGGAGCTGTTTTTT. Residues: CASSTRAGGNTGELFF. The chain joins TRBV7-6 to TRBJ2-2; 8 bases map to TRBD2. V lost 5 bases and J lost 2; bases outside the gene matches: 7. Germline V gene sequence: CDR1 SGHVS, CDR2 FNYEAQ. The CDR3 is made up of 16 amino acids.

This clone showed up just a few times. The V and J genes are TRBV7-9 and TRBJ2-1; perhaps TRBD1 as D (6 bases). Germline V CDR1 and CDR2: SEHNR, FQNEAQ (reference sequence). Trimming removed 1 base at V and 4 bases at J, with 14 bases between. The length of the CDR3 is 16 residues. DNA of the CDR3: TGTGCCAGCAGCTTAGGAGACAGGACAGCTTACAATGAGCAGTTCTTC. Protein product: CASSLGDRTAYNEQFF. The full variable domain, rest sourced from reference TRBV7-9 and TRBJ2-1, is DTGVSQNPRHKITKRGQNVTFRCDPISEHNRLYWYRQTLGQGPEFLTYFQNEAQLEKSRLLSDRFSAERPKGSFSTLEIQRTEQGDSAMYLCASSLGDRTAYNEQFFGPGTRLTVL.

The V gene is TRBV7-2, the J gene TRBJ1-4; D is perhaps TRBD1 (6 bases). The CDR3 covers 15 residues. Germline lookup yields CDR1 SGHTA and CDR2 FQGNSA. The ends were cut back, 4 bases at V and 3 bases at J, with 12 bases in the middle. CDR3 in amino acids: CASSSQGFANEKLFF. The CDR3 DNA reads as TGTGCCAGCAGCTCCCAGGGGTTTGCTAATGAAAAACTGTTTTTT. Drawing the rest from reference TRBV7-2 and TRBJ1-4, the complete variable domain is GAGVSQSPSNKVTEKGKDVELRCDPISGHTALYWYRQSLGQGLEFLIYFQGNSAPDKSGLPSDRFSAERTGGSVSTLTIQRTQQEDSAVYLCASSSQGFANEKLFFGSGTQLSVL.

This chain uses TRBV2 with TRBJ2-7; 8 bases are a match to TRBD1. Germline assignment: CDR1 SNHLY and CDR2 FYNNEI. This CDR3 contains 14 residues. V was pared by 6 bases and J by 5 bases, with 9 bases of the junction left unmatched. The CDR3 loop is CASRRQGLRDEQYF. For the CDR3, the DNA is TGTGCCAGCAGACGACAGGGGCTTAGGGACGAGCAGTACTTC.

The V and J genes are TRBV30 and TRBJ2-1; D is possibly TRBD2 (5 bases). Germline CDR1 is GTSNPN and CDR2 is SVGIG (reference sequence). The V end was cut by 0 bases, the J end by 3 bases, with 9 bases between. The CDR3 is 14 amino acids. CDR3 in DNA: TGTGCCTGGAGTGTACCGAGGGACTACAATGAGCAGTTCTTC. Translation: CAWSVPRDYNEQFF.

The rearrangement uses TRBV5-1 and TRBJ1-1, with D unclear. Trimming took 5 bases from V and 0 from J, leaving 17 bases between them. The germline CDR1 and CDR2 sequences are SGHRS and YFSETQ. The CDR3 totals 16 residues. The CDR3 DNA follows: TGCGCCAGCAGTTACGACCCTCCCGGGGTGAACACTGAAGCTTTCTTT. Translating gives CASSYDPPGVNTEAFF.

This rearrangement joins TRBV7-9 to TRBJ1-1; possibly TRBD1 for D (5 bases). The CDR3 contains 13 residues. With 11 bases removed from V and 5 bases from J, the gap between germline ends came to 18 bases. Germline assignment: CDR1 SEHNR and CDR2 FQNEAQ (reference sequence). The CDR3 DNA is TGTGCCGGCACCGGGGCTGCGGGGACTGAAGCTTTCTTT. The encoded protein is CAGTGAAGTEAFF.

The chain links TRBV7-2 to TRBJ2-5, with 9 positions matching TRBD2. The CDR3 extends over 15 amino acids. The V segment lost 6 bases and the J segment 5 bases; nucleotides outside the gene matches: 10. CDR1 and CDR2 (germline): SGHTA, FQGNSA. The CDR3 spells CASSGAGTSPETQYF. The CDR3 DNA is TGTGCCAGCAGTGGGGCAGGGACTAGCCCTGAGACCCAGTACTTC.

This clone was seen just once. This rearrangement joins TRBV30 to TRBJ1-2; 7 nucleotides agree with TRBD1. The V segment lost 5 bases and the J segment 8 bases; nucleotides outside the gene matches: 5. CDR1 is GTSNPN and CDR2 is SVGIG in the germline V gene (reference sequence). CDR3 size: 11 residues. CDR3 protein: CAWWDRGGYTF. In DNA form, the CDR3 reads TGTGCCTGGTGGGACAGAGGCGGCTACACCTTC.

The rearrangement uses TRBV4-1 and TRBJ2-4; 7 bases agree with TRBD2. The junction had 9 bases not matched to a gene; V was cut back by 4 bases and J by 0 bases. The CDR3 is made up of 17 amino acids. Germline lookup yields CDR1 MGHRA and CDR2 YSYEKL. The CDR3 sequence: CASSPRGGDLAKNIQYF. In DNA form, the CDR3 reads TGCGCCAGCAGCCCTCGTGGGGGGGACTTAGCCAAAAACATTCAGTACTTC.

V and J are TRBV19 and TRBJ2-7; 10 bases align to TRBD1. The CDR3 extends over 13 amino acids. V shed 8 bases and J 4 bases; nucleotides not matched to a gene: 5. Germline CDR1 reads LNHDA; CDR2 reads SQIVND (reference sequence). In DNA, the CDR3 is TGTGCCAGTTCCTGGACAGGGGGGTACGAGCAGTACTTC. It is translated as CASSWTGGYEQYF.

The CDR3 nucleotides read TGCAGCGCCCAGGGCGGGGGTACCTACGAGCAGTACTTC. Its translation is CSAQGGGTYEQYF. The chain joins TRBV29-1 to TRBJ2-7; 7 bases fit TRBD2. Trimming cost V 7 bases and J 2 bases; bases outside gene matches: 8. The CDR3 runs 13 residues. Germline lookup yields CDR1 SQVTM and CDR2 ANQGSEA.

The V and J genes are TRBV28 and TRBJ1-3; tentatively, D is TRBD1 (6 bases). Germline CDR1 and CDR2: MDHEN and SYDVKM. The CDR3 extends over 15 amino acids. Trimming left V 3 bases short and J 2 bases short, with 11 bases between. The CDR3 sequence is CASSFAGAAGNTIYF. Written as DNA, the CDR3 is TGTGCCAGCAGTTTCGCGGGGGCTGCTGGAAACACCATATATTTT.

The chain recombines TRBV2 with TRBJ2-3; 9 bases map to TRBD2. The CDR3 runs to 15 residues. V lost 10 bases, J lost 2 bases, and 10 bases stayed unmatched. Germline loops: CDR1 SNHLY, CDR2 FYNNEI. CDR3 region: CATRQTSGNTDTQYF. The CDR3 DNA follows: TGTGCCACCCGACAGACTAGCGGAAACACAGATACGCAGTATTTT.

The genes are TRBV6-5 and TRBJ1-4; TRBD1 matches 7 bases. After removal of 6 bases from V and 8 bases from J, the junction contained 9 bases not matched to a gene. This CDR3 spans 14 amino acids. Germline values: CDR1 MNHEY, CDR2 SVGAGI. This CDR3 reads CASRRGGLGEKLFF. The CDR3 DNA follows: TGTGCCAGCAGAAGAGGGGGCTTGGGCGAAAAACTGTTTTTT.

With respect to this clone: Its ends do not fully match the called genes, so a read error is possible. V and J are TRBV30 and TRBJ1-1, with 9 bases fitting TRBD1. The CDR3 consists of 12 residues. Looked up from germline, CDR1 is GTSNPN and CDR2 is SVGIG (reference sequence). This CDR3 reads CAWSSTGTGCSF. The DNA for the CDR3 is TGTGCCTGGAGCTCAACCGGGACAGGGTGCTCATTT. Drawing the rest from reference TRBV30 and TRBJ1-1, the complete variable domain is SQTIHQWPATLVQPVGSPLSLECTVEGTSNPNLYWYRQAAGRGLQLLFYSVGIGQISSEVPQNLSASRPQDRQFILSSKKLLLSDSGFYLCAWSSTGTGCSFGQGTRLTVV.

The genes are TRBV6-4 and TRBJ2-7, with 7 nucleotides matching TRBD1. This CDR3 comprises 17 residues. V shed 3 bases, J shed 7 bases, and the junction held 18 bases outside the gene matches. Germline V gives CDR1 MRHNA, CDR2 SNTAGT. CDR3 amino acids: CASSEGTVVYLLGEQYF. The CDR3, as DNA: TGTGCCAGCAGTGAAGGGACAGTTGTCTACCTACTCGGTGAGCAGTACTTC.

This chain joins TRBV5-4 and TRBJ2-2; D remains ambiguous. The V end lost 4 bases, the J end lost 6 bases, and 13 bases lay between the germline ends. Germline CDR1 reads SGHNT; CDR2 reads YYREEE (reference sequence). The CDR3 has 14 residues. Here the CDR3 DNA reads TGTGCCAGCAGCCTGGATCTATCGGCCGGGGAGCTGTTTTTT. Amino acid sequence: CASSLDLSAGELFF.

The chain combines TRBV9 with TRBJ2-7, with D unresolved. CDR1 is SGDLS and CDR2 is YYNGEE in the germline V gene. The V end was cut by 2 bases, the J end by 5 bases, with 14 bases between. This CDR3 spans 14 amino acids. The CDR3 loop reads CASSVTSTLNEQYF. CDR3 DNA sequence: TGTGCCAGCAGCGTTACTTCTACTTTGAACGAGCAGTACTTC.

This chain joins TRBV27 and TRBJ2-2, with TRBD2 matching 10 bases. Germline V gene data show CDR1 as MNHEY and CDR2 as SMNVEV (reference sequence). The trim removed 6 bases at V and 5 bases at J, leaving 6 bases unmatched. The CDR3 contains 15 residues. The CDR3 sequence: CASSAGTSVTGELFF. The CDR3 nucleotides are TGTGCCAGCAGCGCCGGGACTAGCGTTACCGGGGAGCTGTTTTTT.

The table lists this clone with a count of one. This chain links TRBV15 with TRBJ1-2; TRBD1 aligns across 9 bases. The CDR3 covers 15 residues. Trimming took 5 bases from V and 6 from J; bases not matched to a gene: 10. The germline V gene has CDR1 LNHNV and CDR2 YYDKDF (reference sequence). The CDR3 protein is CATSWDRASGDGYTF. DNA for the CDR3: TGTGCCACCAGCTGGGACAGGGCCTCCGGCGATGGCTACACCTTC.

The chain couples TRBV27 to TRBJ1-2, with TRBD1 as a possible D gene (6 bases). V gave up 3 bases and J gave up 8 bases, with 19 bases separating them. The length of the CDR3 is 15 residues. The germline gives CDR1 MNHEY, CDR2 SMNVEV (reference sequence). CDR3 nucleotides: TGTGCCAGCAGTTTTGAGTCAGGGGCCCCTTGGGGCTACACCTTC. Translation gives CASSFESGAPWGYTF.

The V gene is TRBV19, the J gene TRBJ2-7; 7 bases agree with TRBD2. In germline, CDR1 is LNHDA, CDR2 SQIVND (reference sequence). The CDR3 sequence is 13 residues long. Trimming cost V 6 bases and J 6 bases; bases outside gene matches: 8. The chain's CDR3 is CASSHTAGAEQYF. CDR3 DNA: TGTGCCAGTAGCCACACGGCGGGAGCCGAGCAGTACTTC.

CDR3 DNA: TGTGCCAGCAGCCTCACAGGTGAGCAGTTCTTC. It codes for CASSLTGEQFF. The chain uses TRBV11-2 and TRBJ2-1; weak D call: TRBD1 (5 bases). V shed 5 bases and J shed 9 bases, with 8 bases lying between them. From germline, CDR1 is SGHAT and CDR2 FQNNGV. The CDR3 is made up of 11 amino acids.

The CDR3 DNA sequence: TGCAGCGTCTATCAGGGGTCCTACGAGCAGTACTTC. This gives the protein CSVYQGSYEQYF. The chain joins TRBV29-1 to TRBJ2-7, with D possibly matching TRBD1 (6 bases). The CDR3 is 12 amino acids. Germline V gives CDR1 SQVTM, CDR2 ANQGSEA. Trimming took off 6 bases at V and 1 base at J, with 10 bases between the two ends.

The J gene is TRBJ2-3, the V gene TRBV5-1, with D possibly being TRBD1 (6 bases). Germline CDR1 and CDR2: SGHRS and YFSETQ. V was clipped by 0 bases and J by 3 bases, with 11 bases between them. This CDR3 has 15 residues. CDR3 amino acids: CASSLGAGVTDTQYF. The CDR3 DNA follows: TGCGCCAGCAGCTTGGGGGCAGGGGTTACAGATACGCAGTATTTT.

The CDR3 nucleotides are TGTGCCAGCAGCGTAGTTACAGGGTTCGAAGCTTTCTTT. Translation gives CASSVVTGFEAFF. V usage is TRBV9 and J usage is TRBJ1-1; D possibly corresponds to TRBD1 (6 bases). V was trimmed by 0 bases and J by 8 bases, leaving 11 bases between them. Per the germline V gene, CDR1 is SGDLS and CDR2 is YYNGEE. The CDR3 is 13 residues long. The variable domain in full, with the rest retrieved from reference TRBV9 and TRBJ1-1, is DSGVTQTPKHLITATGQRVTLRCSPRSGDLSVYWYQQSLDQGLQFLIQYYNGEERAKGNILERFSAQQFPDLHSELNLSSLELGDSALYFCASSVVTGFEAFFGQGTRLTVV.

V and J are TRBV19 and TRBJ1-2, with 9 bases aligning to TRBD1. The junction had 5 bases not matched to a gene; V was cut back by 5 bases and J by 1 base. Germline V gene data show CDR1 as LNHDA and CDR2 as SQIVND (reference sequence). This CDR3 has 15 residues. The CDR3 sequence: CASSERQGGNYGYTF. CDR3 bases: TGTGCCAGTAGTGAACGACAGGGGGGTAACTATGGCTACACCTTC.